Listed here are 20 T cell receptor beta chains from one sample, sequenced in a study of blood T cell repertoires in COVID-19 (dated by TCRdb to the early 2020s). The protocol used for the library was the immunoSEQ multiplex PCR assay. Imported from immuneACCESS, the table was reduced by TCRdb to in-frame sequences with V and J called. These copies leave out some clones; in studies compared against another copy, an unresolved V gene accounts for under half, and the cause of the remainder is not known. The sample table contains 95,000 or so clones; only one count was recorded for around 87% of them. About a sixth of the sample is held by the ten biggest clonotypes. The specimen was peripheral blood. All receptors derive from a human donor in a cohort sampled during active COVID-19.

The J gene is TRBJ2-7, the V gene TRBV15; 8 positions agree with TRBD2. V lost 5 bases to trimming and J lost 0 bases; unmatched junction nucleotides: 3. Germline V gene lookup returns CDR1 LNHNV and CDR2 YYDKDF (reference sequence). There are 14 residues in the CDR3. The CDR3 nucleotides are TGTGCCACCAGCCGCGGGGGGAGCTCCTACGAGCAGTACTTC. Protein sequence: CATSRGGSSYEQYF.

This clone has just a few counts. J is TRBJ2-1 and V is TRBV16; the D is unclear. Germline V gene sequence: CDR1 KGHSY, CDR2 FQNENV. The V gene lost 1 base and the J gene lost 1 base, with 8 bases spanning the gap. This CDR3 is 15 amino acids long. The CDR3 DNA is TGTGCCAGCAGCCAATGGCAGGTTTCCTACAATGAGCAGTTCTTC. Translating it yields CASSQWQVSYNEQFF.

The CDR3 reads CASSQRTGYNEQFF. CDR3 DNA: TGTGCCAGCAGCCAGAGGACAGGGTACAATGAGCAGTTCTTC. The chain has TRBV5-4 and TRBJ2-1; 8 bases are shared with TRBD1. Germline V gene lookup returns CDR1 SGHNT and CDR2 YYREEE (reference sequence). The CDR3 covers 14 residues. The V segment lost 4 bases and the J segment 4 bases; nucleotides outside the gene matches: 4.

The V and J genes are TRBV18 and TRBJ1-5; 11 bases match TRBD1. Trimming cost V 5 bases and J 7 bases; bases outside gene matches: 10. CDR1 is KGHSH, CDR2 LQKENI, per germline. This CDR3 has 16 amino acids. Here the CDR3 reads CASSAGQGARSQPQHF. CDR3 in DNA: TGTGCCAGCTCAGCTGGACAGGGGGCGCGTAGCCAGCCCCAGCATTTT. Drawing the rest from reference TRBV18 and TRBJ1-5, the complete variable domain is NAGVMQNPRHLVRRRGQEARLRCSPMKGHSHVYWYRQLPEEGLKFMVYLQKENIIDESGMPKERFSAEFPKEGPSILRIQQVVRGDSAAYFCASSAGQGARSQPQHFGDGTRLSIL.

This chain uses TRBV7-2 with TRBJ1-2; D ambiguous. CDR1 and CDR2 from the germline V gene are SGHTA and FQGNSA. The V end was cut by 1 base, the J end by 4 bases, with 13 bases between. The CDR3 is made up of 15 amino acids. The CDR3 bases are TGTGCCAGCAGCTTAGGTGCGGAAACCAGCTATGGCTACACCTTC. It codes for CASSLGAETSYGYTF.

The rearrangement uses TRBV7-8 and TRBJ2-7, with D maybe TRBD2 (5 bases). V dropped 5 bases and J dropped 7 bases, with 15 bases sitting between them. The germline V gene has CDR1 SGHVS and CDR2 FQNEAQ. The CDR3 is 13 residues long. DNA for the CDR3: TGTGCCAGCAGCACGGACTGGTTGGGAGAGCAGTACTTC. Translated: CASSTDWLGEQYF.

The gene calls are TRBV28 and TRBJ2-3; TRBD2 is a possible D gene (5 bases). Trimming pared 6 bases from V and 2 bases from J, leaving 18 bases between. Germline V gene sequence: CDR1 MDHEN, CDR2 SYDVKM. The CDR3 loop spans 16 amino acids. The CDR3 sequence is CASSPRGYGFTDTQYF. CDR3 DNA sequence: TGTGCCAGCAGCCCGCGAGGGTACGGTTTCACAGATACGCAGTATTTT.

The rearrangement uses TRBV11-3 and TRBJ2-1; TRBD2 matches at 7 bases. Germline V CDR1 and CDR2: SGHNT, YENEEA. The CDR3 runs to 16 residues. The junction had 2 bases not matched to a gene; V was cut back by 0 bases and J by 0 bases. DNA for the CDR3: TGTGCCAGCAGCTTAGAGGGCGGGAGCTCCTACAATGAGCAGTTCTTC. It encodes CASSLEGGSSYNEQFF.

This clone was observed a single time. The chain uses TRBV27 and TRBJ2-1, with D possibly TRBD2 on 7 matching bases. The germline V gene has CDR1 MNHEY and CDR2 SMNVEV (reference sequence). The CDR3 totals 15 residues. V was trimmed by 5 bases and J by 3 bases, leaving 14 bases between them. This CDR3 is CASSLRGADYNEQFF. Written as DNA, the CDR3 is TGTGCCAGCAGTCTCCGGGGGGCCGACTACAATGAGCAGTTCTTC.

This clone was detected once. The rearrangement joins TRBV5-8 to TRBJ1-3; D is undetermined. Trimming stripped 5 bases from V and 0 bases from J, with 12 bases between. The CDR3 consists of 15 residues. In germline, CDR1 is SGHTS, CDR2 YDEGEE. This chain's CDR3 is CASRSGLDSGNTIYF. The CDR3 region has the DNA TGTGCCAGCAGGTCTGGACTGGACTCTGGAAACACCATATATTTT.

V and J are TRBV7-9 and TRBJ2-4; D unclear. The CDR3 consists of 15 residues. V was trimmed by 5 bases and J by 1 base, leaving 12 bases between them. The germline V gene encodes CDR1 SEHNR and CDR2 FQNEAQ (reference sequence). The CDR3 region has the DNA TGTGCCAGCAGCGATTGGAAGAGGGCCAAAAACATTCAGTACTTC. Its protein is CASSDWKRAKNIQYF.

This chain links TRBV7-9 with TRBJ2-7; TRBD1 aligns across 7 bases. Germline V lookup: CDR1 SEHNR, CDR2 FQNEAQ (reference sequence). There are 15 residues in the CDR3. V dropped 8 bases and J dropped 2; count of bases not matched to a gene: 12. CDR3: CASGRHSGTAYEQYF. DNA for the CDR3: TGTGCCAGCGGACGCCACTCCGGGACAGCCTACGAGCAGTACTTC.

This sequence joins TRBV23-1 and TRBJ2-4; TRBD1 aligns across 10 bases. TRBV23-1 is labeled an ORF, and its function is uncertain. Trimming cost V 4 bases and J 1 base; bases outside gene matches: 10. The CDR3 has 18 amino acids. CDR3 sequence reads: CASSPDDRGPVAKNIQYF. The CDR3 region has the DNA TGCGCCAGCAGTCCTGACGACAGGGGGCCGGTGGCCAAAAACATTCAGTACTTC.

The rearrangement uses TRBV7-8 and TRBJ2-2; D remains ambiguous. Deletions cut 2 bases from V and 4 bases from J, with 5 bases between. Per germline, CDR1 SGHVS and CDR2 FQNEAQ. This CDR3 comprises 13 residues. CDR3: CASSLYGTGELFF. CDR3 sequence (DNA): TGTGCCAGCAGCTTATACGGCACCGGGGAGCTGTTTTTT.

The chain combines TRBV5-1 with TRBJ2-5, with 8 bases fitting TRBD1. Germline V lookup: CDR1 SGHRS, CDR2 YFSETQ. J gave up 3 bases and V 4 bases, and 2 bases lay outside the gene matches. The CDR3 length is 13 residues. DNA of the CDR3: TGCGCCAGCAGCCTGGGACAGGAAGAGACCCAGTACTTC. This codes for CASSLGQEETQYF.

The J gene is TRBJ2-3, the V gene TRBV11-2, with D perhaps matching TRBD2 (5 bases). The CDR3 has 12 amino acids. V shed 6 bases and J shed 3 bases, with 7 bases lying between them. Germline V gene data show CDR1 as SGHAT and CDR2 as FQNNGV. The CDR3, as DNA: TGTGCCAGCAGACTAGGAACAGATACGCAGTATTTT. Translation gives CASRLGTDTQYF.

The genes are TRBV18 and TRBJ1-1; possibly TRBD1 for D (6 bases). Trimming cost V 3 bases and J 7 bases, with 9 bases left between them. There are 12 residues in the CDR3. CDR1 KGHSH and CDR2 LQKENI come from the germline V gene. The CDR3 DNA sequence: TGTGCCAGCTCACCCCTGACAGGTGAAGCTTTCTTT. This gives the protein CASSPLTGEAFF.

The chain's CDR3 is CASSLESASGGNEQFF. The DNA of the CDR3 is TGTGCCAGCAGCTTAGAGTCGGCTAGCGGGGGCAATGAGCAGTTCTTC. The V gene is TRBV11-3, the J gene TRBJ2-1; TRBD2 matches 10 bases. CDR3 length: 16 residues. Losses at the gene ends were 0 bases for V and 6 bases for J; bases not matched to a gene: 5. Germline CDR1 is SGHNT and CDR2 is YENEEA.

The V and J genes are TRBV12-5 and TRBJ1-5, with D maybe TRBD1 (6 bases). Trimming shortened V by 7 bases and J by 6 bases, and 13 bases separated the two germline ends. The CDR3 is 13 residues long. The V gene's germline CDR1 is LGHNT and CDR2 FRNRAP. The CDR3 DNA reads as TGTGCTAGTGCCATACAGGGTGTTCAGCCCCAGCATTTT. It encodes CASAIQGVQPQHF.

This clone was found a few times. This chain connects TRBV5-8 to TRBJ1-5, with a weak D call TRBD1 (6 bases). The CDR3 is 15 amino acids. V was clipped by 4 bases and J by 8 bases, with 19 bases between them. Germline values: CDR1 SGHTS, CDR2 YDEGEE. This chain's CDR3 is CASSGGWGGEEPQHF. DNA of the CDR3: TGTGCCAGCAGCGGGGGCTGGGGGGGCGAGGAGCCCCAGCATTTT.